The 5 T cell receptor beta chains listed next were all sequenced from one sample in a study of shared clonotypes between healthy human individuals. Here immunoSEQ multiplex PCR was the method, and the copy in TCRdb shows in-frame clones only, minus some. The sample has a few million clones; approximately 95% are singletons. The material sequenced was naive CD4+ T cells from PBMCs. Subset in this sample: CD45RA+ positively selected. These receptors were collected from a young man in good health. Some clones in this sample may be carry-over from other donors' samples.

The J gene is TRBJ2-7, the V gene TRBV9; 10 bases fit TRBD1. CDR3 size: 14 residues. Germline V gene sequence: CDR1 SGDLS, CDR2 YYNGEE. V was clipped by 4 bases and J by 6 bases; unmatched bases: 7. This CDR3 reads CASSISGTGAEQYF. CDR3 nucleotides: TGTGCCAGCAGCATCAGTGGGACAGGGGCCGAGCAGTACTTC. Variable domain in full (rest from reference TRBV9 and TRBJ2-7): DSGVTQTPKHLITATGQRVTLRCSPRSGDLSVYWYQQSLDQGLQFLIQYYNGEERAKGNILERFSAQQFPDLHSELNLSSLELGDSALYFCASSISGTGAEQYFGPGTRLTVT.

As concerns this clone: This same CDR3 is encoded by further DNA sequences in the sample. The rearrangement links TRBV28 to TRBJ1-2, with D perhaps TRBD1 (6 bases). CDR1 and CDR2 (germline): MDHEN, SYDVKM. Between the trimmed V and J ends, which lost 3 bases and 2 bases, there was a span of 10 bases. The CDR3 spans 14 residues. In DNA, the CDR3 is TGTGCCAGCAGTTTCGAGGGGGGGAACTATGGCTACACCTTC. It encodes CASSFEGGNYGYTF.

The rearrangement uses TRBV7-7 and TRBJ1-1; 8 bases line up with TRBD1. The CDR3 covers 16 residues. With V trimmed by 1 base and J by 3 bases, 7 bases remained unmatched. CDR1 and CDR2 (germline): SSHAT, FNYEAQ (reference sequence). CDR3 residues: CASSLVRGLADTEAFF. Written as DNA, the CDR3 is TGTGCCAGCAGCTTAGTCAGGGGGCTTGCGGACACTGAAGCTTTCTTT.

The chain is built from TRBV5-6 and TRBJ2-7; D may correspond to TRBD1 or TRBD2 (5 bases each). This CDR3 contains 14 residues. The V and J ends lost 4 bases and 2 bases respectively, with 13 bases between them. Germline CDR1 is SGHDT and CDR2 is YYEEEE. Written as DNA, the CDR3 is TGTGCCAGCAGCCCCGGGGCCGCCACCTACGAGCAGTACTTC. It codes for CASSPGAATYEQYF.

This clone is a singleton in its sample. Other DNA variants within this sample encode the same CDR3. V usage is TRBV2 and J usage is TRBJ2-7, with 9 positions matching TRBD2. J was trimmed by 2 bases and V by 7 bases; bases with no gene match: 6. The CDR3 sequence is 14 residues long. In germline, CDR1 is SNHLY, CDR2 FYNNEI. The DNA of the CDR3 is TGTGCCAGCAAAGGCGGGAGGGGGGCCTACGAGCAGTACTTC. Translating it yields CASKGGRGAYEQYF.